These 19 T cell receptor beta chains share one sample of origin, sequenced in a study of regulatory T cells in long-lasting Graves disease. HTBI primers from iRepertoire and Arm-PCR of CDR3 regions yielded the TCR beta libraries. TCRdb ran MiXCR on the multiplex PCR reads and lists one entry per CDR3 protein. The data show fewer than 500,000 distinct CDR3 sequences, with under 20% seen just once and 9% to 15% held by the top ten. The time point here: newly diagnosed GD, antithyroid drugs for less than 3 months. RNA isolated from PBMCs was used to make the TCR library. This sample was shared with a second study, whose subject was T cells in Graves' hyperthyroidism and ophthalmopathy.

Specimen: peripheral blood mononuclear cells (PBMCs), collected at new diagnosis, from a patient treated with antithyroid drugs. The receptors shown here come from a man between 40 and 49 years old with Graves disease.

This clonotype has only a few counts. The V and J genes are TRBV6-2 or TRBV6-3 and TRBJ2-7; 9 bases align to TRBD2. J lost 5 bases, V lost 5 bases, and 7 bases had no gene match. Germline V gene sequence: CDR1 MNHEY, CDR2 SVGEGT. The CDR3 is 14 residues long. This chain's CDR3 is CASSLSGSRDEQYF. In DNA form, the CDR3 reads TGTGCCAGCAGTCTTAGCGGGAGCCGGGACGAGCAGTACTTC.

As regards this clonotype: With a far larger clone one base away, a read error is the likely cause. The CDR3 loop reads CASSSTSGSHNEQFF. The CDR3, as DNA: TGTGCCAGCAGCTCGACTAGCGGGAGTCACAATGAGCAGTTCTTC. The chain combines TRBV7-9 with TRBJ2-1; 12 bases align to TRBD2. The CDR3 runs 15 residues. Germline CDR1 SEHNR, CDR2 FQNEAQ (reference sequence). V lost 4 bases and J lost 5; bases outside the gene matches: 3.

This clonotype has at least ten counts. The chain combines TRBV6-1 with TRBJ2-2, with TRBD2 as a possible D gene (5 bases). V lost 3 bases to trimming and J lost 0 bases, with 8 bases between them. Germline V gene lookup returns CDR1 MNHNS and CDR2 SASEGT. This CDR3 has 15 residues. The CDR3 is CASSEFSANTGELFF. The DNA of the CDR3 is TGTGCCAGCAGTGAGTTTAGCGCGAACACCGGGGAGCTGTTTTTT.

The rearrangement joins TRBV6-1 to TRBJ1-1; D not resolved. Germline V gene lookup returns CDR1 MNHNS and CDR2 SASEGT. There are 13 residues in the CDR3. Trimming left V 6 bases short and J 3 bases short, with 11 bases between. As DNA, the CDR3 is TGTGCCAGCAGCGGGTATAAGGACACTGAAGCTTTCTTT. It encodes CASSGYKDTEAFF.

As for this clonotype: This may come from a read error, since a much larger clone is one base off. The V and J genes are TRBV7-2 and TRBJ2-7; possible D gene TRBD2, 5 bases. With 0 bases removed from V and 7 bases from J, the gap between germline ends came to 19 bases. Germline lookup yields CDR1 SGHTA and CDR2 FQGNSA. The CDR3 is 16 amino acids. CDR3 loop: CASSLARRTYEGEQYF. The CDR3 coding sequence is TGTGCCAGCAGCTTAGCTAGGAGGACCTATGAGGGAGAGCAGTACTTC.

This clonotype was counted at least ten times. The chain joins TRBV18 to TRBJ1-6; unclear D gene. Per the germline V gene, CDR1 is KGHSH and CDR2 is LQKENI. The CDR3 runs to 13 residues. V was shortened by 8 bases and J by 4 bases, with 9 bases between the two germline ends. The CDR3, as DNA: TGTGCCAGCCGGACGAATTATAATTCACCCCTCCACTTT. Translating gives CASRTNYNSPLHF. Supplemented by reference TRBV18 and TRBJ1-6, the full variable domain reads NAGVMQNPRHLVRRRGQEARLRCSPMKGHSHVYWYRQLPEEGLKFMVYLQKENIIDESGMPKERFSAEFPKEGPSILRIQQVVRGDSAAYFCASRTNYNSPLHFGNGTRLTVT.

This clonotype came up a few times. The rearrangement joins TRBV10-3 to TRBJ1-4; D might be TRBD1 (5 bases). The CDR3 is 13 residues long. From germline, CDR1 is ENHRY and CDR2 SYGVKD. The V end was cut by 6 bases, the J end by 7 bases, with 12 bases between. CDR3 coding DNA: TGTGCCATCAGACCAGGGCTGGGTGAAAAACTGTTTTTT. The encoded protein is CAIRPGLGEKLFF.

This clonotype was detected many times. V is TRBV24-1 and J is TRBJ2-1; 13 positions agree with TRBD2. Germline values: CDR1 KGHDR, CDR2 SFDVKD. V was pared by 2 bases and J by 8 bases, with 5 bases of the junction left unmatched. This CDR3 comprises 16 residues. In DNA form, the CDR3 reads TGTGCCACCAGTGATTCCGGGACTAGCGGGATCTATGAGCAGTTCTTC. It codes for CATSDSGTSGIYEQFF.

This chain uses TRBV9 with TRBJ2-4; D gene ambiguous. Germline CDR1 is SGDLS and CDR2 is YYNGEE. Trimming pared 0 bases from V and 2 bases from J, leaving 6 bases between. CDR3 length equals 14 residues. The CDR3 DNA is TGTGCCAGCAGCGTAGGGTTTCCCAAAAACATTCAGTACTTC. Protein product: CASSVGFPKNIQYF. Supplemented by reference TRBV9 and TRBJ2-4, the full variable domain reads DSGVTQTPKHLITATGQRVTLRCSPRSGDLSVYWYQQSLDQGLQFLIQYYNGEERAKGNILERFSAQQFPDLHSELNLSSLELGDSALYFCASSVGFPKNIQYFGAGTRLSVL.

This clonotype was counted many times. V usage is TRBV20-1 and J usage is TRBJ2-5, with a weak D call TRBD1 (5 bases). The germline CDR1 and CDR2 sequences are DFQATT and SNEGSKA (reference sequence). Deletions cut 1 base from V and 4 bases from J, with 19 bases between. The CDR3 consists of 16 residues. The CDR3 loop reads CSARANIAQVRETQYF. In DNA form, the CDR3 reads TGCAGTGCTAGAGCGAACATTGCACAGGTCCGAGAGACCCAGTACTTC.

This clonotype was counted ten times or more. V gene TRBV2 combines with J gene TRBJ2-1; 10 bases are shared with TRBD1. There are 15 residues in the CDR3. The junction had 14 bases not matched to a gene; V was cut back by 9 bases and J by 9 bases. The germline V gene has CDR1 SNHLY and CDR2 FYNNEI. This chain's CDR3 is CASGTGGQGSGEQFF. DNA for the CDR3: TGTGCCAGTGGGACGGGGGGACAGGGGAGTGGTGAGCAGTTCTTC.

This clonotype was detected ten times or more. V gene TRBV2 combines with J gene TRBJ2-1, with TRBD2 identical over 9 bases. This CDR3 contains 15 residues. The V gene's germline CDR1 is SNHLY and CDR2 FYNNEI. J gave up 5 bases and V 6 bases, and 8 bases lay outside the gene matches. The CDR3 DNA reads TGTGCCAGCAGGCCCGGGACTAGCTTCAACAATGAGCAGTTCTTC. This codes for CASRPGTSFNNEQFF.

This clonotype turned up a few times. The V and J genes are TRBV20-1 and TRBJ2-1; TRBD1 aligns across 10 bases. Germline-derived CDR1 and CDR2 are DFQATT and SNEGSKA (reference sequence). The junction had 6 bases not matched to a gene; V was cut back by 3 bases and J by 7 bases. The CDR3 covers 14 residues. The CDR3 DNA reads TGCAGTGCTAGGTTGGGACAGGGGATAAATGAGCAGTTCTTC. It specifies CSARLGQGINEQFF.

This clonotype was detected ten times or more. The chain uses TRBV6-2 or TRBV6-3 and TRBJ2-3; D could derive from TRBD1 or TRBD2 (5 bases each). Germline lookup yields CDR1 MNHEY and CDR2 SVGEGT. V lost 5 bases, J lost 6 bases, and 18 bases lay in between. This CDR3 comprises 15 residues. The CDR3 spells CASSETGGPRDTQYF. For the CDR3, the DNA is TGTGCCAGCAGTGAAACAGGAGGACCGCGGGATACGCAGTATTTT.

At least ten counts were recorded for this clonotype. The V gene is TRBV30, the J gene TRBJ2-2; D is ambiguous. The V and J ends lost 1 base and 1 base respectively, with 10 bases between them. This CDR3 region has 15 residues. Germline lookup yields CDR1 GTSNPN and CDR2 SVGIG (reference sequence). CDR3 coding DNA: TGTGCCTGGAGTGGGAACACCCGGAACACCGGGGAGCTGTTTTTT. Translated, it gives CAWSGNTRNTGELFF.

About this clonotype itself: One junction end does not reproduce the germline sequence, and a read error may be involved. This sequence joins TRBV5-1 and TRBJ1-3; 12 nucleotides line up with TRBD1. Germline CDR1 SGHRS, CDR2 YFSETQ. The CDR3 has 16 residues. The CDR3 nucleotides are TGTGCCAGCAGCTGGGGGACAGGGGGCACTGGAAACACCATATATTTT. Translating gives CASSWGTGGTGNTIYF.

This clonotype appeared a few times. The V and J genes are TRBV20-1 and TRBJ2-7, with D unclear. The germline V and J ends were trimmed by 0 bases and 5 bases, with 5 bases remaining between them. Germline V CDR1 and CDR2: DFQATT, SNEGSKA (reference sequence). CDR3 size: 11 residues. CDR3 residues: CSARDGHEQYF. CDR3 nucleotide sequence: TGCAGTGCTAGAGATGGCCACGAGCAGTACTTC.

The chain links TRBV29-1 to TRBJ2-3; 9 positions agree with TRBD1. The V and J ends lost 6 bases and 6 bases, in that order; junction bases with no gene match: 4. The CDR3 contains 12 residues. Germline loops: CDR1 SQVTM, CDR2 ANQGSEA. This chain's CDR3 is CSVGQGSDTQYF. In DNA form, the CDR3 reads TGCAGCGTCGGACAGGGGAGTGATACGCAGTATTTT.

This clonotype has a handful of counts. The chain is built from TRBV19 and TRBJ2-7; 11 nucleotides agree with TRBD2. V gave up 3 bases and J gave up 7 bases; unmatched junction bases: 8. Germline values: CDR1 LNHDA, CDR2 SQIVND (reference sequence). This CDR3 contains 15 residues. The CDR3 here is CASSMKRLAGSEQYF. CDR3 bases: TGTGCCAGTAGTATGAAACGACTAGCGGGATCGGAGCAGTACTTC.